This is a list of T cell receptor beta chains from one sample in a study of CD8 T cells in ankylosing spondylitis. TCRdb passed the 5' RACE reads through MiXCR, listing each CDR3 protein once. The profile shows some 220,000 distinct CDR3 sequences, 6% to 8% of them singletons. Material: blood, either unsorted or a sorted T cell fraction (not recorded which). These receptors were taken from a male donor with ankylosing spondylitis. Both conserved end residues are part of each CDR3. The order of the fields is V gene, J gene, clone size, D gene, CDR3 DNA, CDR3 protein. D genes are given only for firm matches. Size tells how often a clone was seen (once, few, many) or the class of an expanded clone, and some rows leave it out.

v_call: TRBV6-1
j_call: TRBJ2-1
clone_size: few
d_call: NA
cdr3_nt: TGTGCCAGCAGTCTCCACAGGCCGACCTACAATGAGCAGTTCTTC
cdr3_aa: CASSLHRPTYNEQFF

v_call: TRBV27
j_call: TRBJ1-2
clone_size: many
d_call: NA
cdr3_nt: TGTGCCAGCAGTTTAGACGGATGGGGCTACACCTTC
cdr3_aa: CASSLDGWGYTF

v_call: TRBV27
j_call: TRBJ1-2
clone_size: many
d_call: NA
cdr3_nt: TGTGCCAGCAGTTACGCGACCCGGGACACTACGGGCTACACCTTC
cdr3_aa: CASSYATRDTTGYTF

v_call: TRBV18
j_call: TRBJ2-7
clone_size: few
d_call: TRBD2
cdr3_nt: TGTGCCAGCCCCTCCTTAGCGGGAGGGGATTACTACGAGCAGTACTTC
cdr3_aa: CASPSLAGGDYYEQYF

v_call: TRBV4-1
j_call: TRBJ2-5
clone_size: many
d_call: TRBD2
cdr3_nt: TGCGCCAGCAGCCCACAACTAGCGGGACGGGAGACCCAGTACTTC
cdr3_aa: CASSPQLAGRETQYF

v_call: TRBV11-3
j_call: TRBJ1-1
clone_size: few
d_call: NA
cdr3_nt: TGTGCCAGCAGCTTAGCCGAATACACTGAAGCTTTCTTT
cdr3_aa: CASSLAEYTEAFF

v_call: TRBV7-8
j_call: TRBJ2-7
clone_size: few
d_call: NA
cdr3_nt: TGTGCCAGCAGCTTAGATTTGGGAGATGGCCTAGCGCCGTCCTACGAGCAGTACTTC
cdr3_aa: CASSLDLGDGLAPSYEQYF

v_call: TRBV27
j_call: TRBJ1-2
clone_size: few
d_call: NA
cdr3_nt: TGTGCCAGCAGTTGGGGGGCAGGCTATGGCTACACCTTC
cdr3_aa: CASSWGAGYGYTF

v_call: TRBV4-3
j_call: TRBJ2-3
clone_size: few
d_call: NA
cdr3_nt: TGCGCCAGCAGCCGCACTCCGGGGGCCGAGGAACAAGATACGCAGTATTTT
cdr3_aa: CASSRTPGAEEQDTQYF

v_call: TRBV28
j_call: TRBJ1-1
clone_size: many
d_call: NA
cdr3_nt: TGTGCCAGCAGTTTAGCCCCACCAATGAACACTGAAGCTTTCTTT
cdr3_aa: CASSLAPPMNTEAFF

v_call: TRBV4-3
j_call: TRBJ2-2
clone_size: few
d_call: TRBD1
cdr3_nt: TGCGCCAGCAGCCGGATGGGACAGGAGTTAGCTACCGGGGAGCTGTTTTTT
cdr3_aa: CASSRMGQELATGELFF

v_call: TRBV6-1
j_call: TRBJ2-7
clone_size: many
d_call: NA
cdr3_nt: TGTGCCAGCAGTGGCGGCGGTTTCTACGAGCAGTACTTC
cdr3_aa: CASSGGGFYEQYF

v_call: TRBV12-3/TRBV12-4
j_call: TRBJ1-2
clone_size: many
d_call: NA
cdr3_nt: TGTGCCAGCAGTGCGAGGGGCTACACCTTC
cdr3_aa: CASSARGYTF

v_call: TRBV7-9
j_call: TRBJ1-2
clone_size: few
d_call: NA
cdr3_nt: TGTGCCAGCACCACAAGGGGCGGGCTAGGAGGCTACACCTTC
cdr3_aa: CASTTRGGLGGYTF

v_call: TRBV6-1
j_call: TRBJ2-1
clone_size: few
d_call: TRBD2
cdr3_nt: TGTGCCAGCAGTGATAGACTAGCGCCCTACAATGAGCAGTTCTTC
cdr3_aa: CASSDRLAPYNEQFF

v_call: TRBV5-6
j_call: TRBJ2-2
clone_size: NA
d_call: TRBD1
cdr3_nt: TGTGCCAGCAGCTTTGGCGGCCAGGGGGCGACCGGGGAGCTGTTTTTT
cdr3_aa: CASSFGGQGATGELFF

v_call: TRBV7-9
j_call: TRBJ2-3
clone_size: many
d_call: NA
cdr3_nt: TGTGCCAGCAGCTTACCAGGGGCCAACACAGATACGCAGTATTTT
cdr3_aa: CASSLPGANTDTQYF

v_call: TRBV27
j_call: TRBJ2-3
clone_size: many
d_call: NA
cdr3_nt: TGTGCCAGCATGACCGGCGGGGCTCGGGATACGCAGTATTTT
cdr3_aa: CASMTGGARDTQYF

v_call: TRBV9
j_call: TRBJ2-7
clone_size: many
d_call: NA
cdr3_nt: TGTGCCAGCAGCGTAGCTCACGGATCCTACGAGCAGTACTTC
cdr3_aa: CASSVAHGSYEQYF

v_call: TRBV28
j_call: TRBJ2-4
clone_size: NA
d_call: NA
cdr3_nt: TGTGCCAGCAGCTCGAACATAGCCAAAAACATTCAGTACTTC
cdr3_aa: CASSSNIAKNIQYF

v_call: TRBV9
j_call: TRBJ1-2
clone_size: many
d_call: TRBD1
cdr3_nt: TGTGCCAGCAGCTCTCGGACAGGGGGAGACCCCGCTAGACCTTTCGGCTACACCTTC
cdr3_aa: CASSSRTGGDPARPFGYTF

v_call: TRBV5-1
j_call: TRBJ2-7
clone_size: many
d_call: TRBD1
cdr3_nt: TGCGCCAGTGGACAGGGGTCCTACGAGCAGTACTTC
cdr3_aa: CASGQGSYEQYF

v_call: TRBV5-6
j_call: TRBJ2-7
clone_size: many
d_call: NA
cdr3_nt: TGTGCCAGCAGCTTAGGGACAAGTCACTACGAGCAGTACTTC
cdr3_aa: CASSLGTSHYEQYF

v_call: TRBV5-1
j_call: TRBJ2-1
clone_size: many
d_call: TRBD2
cdr3_nt: TGCGCCAGCAGCTTATTAGCGGGTTCGCCTGGCAATGAGCAGTTCTTC
cdr3_aa: CASSLLAGSPGNEQFF

v_call: TRBV20-1
j_call: TRBJ1-1
clone_size: few
d_call: NA
cdr3_nt: TGCAGTGCTAGGAGAGGGGACACTGAAGCTTTCTTT
cdr3_aa: CSARRGDTEAFF

v_call: TRBV20-1
j_call: TRBJ2-7
clone_size: many
d_call: NA
cdr3_nt: TGCAGTGCTGGATTACGGGCTGACGAGCAGTACTTC
cdr3_aa: CSAGLRADEQYF

v_call: TRBV7-8
j_call: TRBJ2-3
clone_size: few
d_call: TRBD2
cdr3_nt: TGTGCCAGCAGCCTACGGACTAGTCGCACAGATACGCAGTATTTT
cdr3_aa: CASSLRTSRTDTQYF

v_call: TRBV3-1
j_call: TRBJ2-1
clone_size: NA
d_call: TRBD2
cdr3_nt: TGTGCCAGCAGCCAGCCGGGACTAGCGGTTGTTGAGCAGTTCTTC
cdr3_aa: CASSQPGLAVVEQFF

v_call: TRBV18
j_call: TRBJ2-1
clone_size: few
d_call: TRBD2
cdr3_nt: TGTGCCAGCTCACCCGCCAAAGGAGCGGGAGTGGATGAGCAGTTCTTC
cdr3_aa: CASSPAKGAGVDEQFF

v_call: TRBV24-1
j_call: TRBJ2-1
clone_size: few
d_call: TRBD1
cdr3_nt: TGTGCCACCGGGCGACGGACAGGGGCTTACAATGAGCAGTTCTTC
cdr3_aa: CATGRRTGAYNEQFF

v_call: TRBV4-2
j_call: TRBJ2-3
clone_size: many
d_call: NA
cdr3_nt: TGTGCCAGCAGCCAAGTTCTGTCGAGACGGAAGAGCACAGATACGCAGTATTTT
cdr3_aa: CASSQVLSRRKSTDTQYF

v_call: TRBV6-5
j_call: TRBJ2-7
clone_size: few
d_call: NA
cdr3_nt: TGTGCCAGCAGTTACTCGCGTGGGCGCGGAACCTACGAGCAGTACTTC
cdr3_aa: CASSYSRGRGTYEQYF

v_call: TRBV20-1
j_call: TRBJ1-5
clone_size: few
d_call: NA
cdr3_nt: TGCAGTGCTAGGGAAAGTACTCATAGCAATCAGCCCCAGCATTTT
cdr3_aa: CSARESTHSNQPQHF

v_call: TRBV5-1
j_call: TRBJ2-7
clone_size: many
d_call: NA
cdr3_nt: TGCGCCAGCAGCTTGGTCAACGAGCAGTACTTC
cdr3_aa: CASSLVNEQYF

v_call: TRBV18
j_call: TRBJ2-1
clone_size: many
d_call: TRBD2
cdr3_nt: TGTGCCAGCTCATTTCCCTTATCCGGGACTAGCGGTTTCAATGAGCAGTTCTTC
cdr3_aa: CASSFPLSGTSGFNEQFF

v_call: TRBV4-2
j_call: TRBJ2-1
clone_size: many
d_call: NA
cdr3_nt: TGTGCCAGCAGCCAAGATTGGGGGGACTACAATGAGCAGTTCTTC
cdr3_aa: CASSQDWGDYNEQFF

v_call: TRBV28
j_call: TRBJ2-2
clone_size: few
d_call: NA
cdr3_nt: TGTGCCACGAAGACCGGGGAGCTGTTTTTT
cdr3_aa: CATKTGELFF

v_call: TRBV9
j_call: TRBJ2-1
clone_size: few
d_call: TRBD1
cdr3_nt: TGTGCCAGCAGCGCCTCCGGGACAGGGGAGCAGTTCTTC
cdr3_aa: CASSASGTGEQFF

v_call: TRBV6-4
j_call: TRBJ2-7
clone_size: many
d_call: NA
cdr3_nt: TGTGCCAGCTCCGGACAGACCTACGAGCAGTACTTC
cdr3_aa: CASSGQTYEQYF

v_call: TRBV6-5
j_call: TRBJ1-1
clone_size: many
d_call: NA
cdr3_nt: TGTGCCAGCAGTTACTCCAGCGAGAACACTGAAGCTTTCTTT
cdr3_aa: CASSYSSENTEAFF

v_call: TRBV20-1
j_call: TRBJ2-5
clone_size: many
d_call: NA
cdr3_nt: TGCAGTGCTAGAGATTACCGCCGAGAAGTAGAGACCCAGTACTTC
cdr3_aa: CSARDYRREVETQYF

v_call: TRBV9
j_call: TRBJ1-3
clone_size: many
d_call: TRBD1
cdr3_nt: TGTGCCAGCAGCGAGGCAGGGGGACGCTCTGGAAACACCATATATTTT
cdr3_aa: CASSEAGGRSGNTIYF

v_call: TRBV7-8
j_call: TRBJ2-3
clone_size: many
d_call: TRBD2
cdr3_nt: TGTGCCAGCAGCTTATTCAGGACTAGCGGGAGAAGAACAGATACGCAGTATTTT
cdr3_aa: CASSLFRTSGRRTDTQYF

v_call: TRBV29-1
j_call: TRBJ2-3
clone_size: many
d_call: NA
cdr3_nt: TGCAGCGTTGATATAGGCAGAACAGATACGCAGTATTTT
cdr3_aa: CSVDIGRTDTQYF

v_call: TRBV4-3
j_call: TRBJ1-1
clone_size: many
d_call: NA
cdr3_nt: TGCGCCAGCAGCCAAATCAGGAACACTGAAGCTTTCTTT
cdr3_aa: CASSQIRNTEAFF

v_call: TRBV28
j_call: TRBJ2-1
clone_size: many
d_call: TRBD2
cdr3_nt: TGTGCCAGCAGCCAAAGGACTAGCGGGATCTATGAGCAGTTCTTC
cdr3_aa: CASSQRTSGIYEQFF

v_call: TRBV28
j_call: TRBJ2-1
clone_size: few
d_call: TRBD2
cdr3_nt: TGTGCCAGCAGTTACTTAATTGGCGGGAGAGGGGATGAGCAGTTCTTC
cdr3_aa: CASSYLIGGRGDEQFF

v_call: TRBV4-3
j_call: TRBJ1-4
clone_size: many
d_call: NA
cdr3_nt: TGCGCCAGCAGCCAAGATAGAGGGCCTAATGAAAAACTGTTTTTT
cdr3_aa: CASSQDRGPNEKLFF

v_call: TRBV7-9
j_call: TRBJ2-1
clone_size: many
d_call: TRBD2
cdr3_nt: TGTGCCAGCACCTTAGCGGGACACAACAATGAGCAGTTCTTC
cdr3_aa: CASTLAGHNNEQFF

v_call: TRBV16
j_call: TRBJ2-1
clone_size: few
d_call: NA
cdr3_nt: TGTGCCAGCAGCCAATCGGAGGGGGGCTCTGAGCAGTTCTTC
cdr3_aa: CASSQSEGGSEQFF